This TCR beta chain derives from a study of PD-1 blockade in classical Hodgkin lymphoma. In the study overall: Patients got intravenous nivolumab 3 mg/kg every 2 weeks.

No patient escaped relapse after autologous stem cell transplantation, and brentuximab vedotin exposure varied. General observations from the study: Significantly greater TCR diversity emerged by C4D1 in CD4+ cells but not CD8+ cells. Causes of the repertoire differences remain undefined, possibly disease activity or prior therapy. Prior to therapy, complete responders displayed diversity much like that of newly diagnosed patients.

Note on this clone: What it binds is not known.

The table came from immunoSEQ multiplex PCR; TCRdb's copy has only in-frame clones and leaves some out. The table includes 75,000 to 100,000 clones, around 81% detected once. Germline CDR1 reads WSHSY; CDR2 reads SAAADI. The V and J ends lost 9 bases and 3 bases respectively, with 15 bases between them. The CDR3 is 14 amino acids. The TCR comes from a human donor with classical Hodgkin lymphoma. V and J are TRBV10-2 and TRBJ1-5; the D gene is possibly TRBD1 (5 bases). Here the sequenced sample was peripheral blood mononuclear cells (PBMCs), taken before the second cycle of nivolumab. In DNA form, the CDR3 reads TGCGCCAGTTCAGCCGGGACTACCAATCAGCCCCAGCATTTT. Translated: CASSAGTTNQPQHF.